In this sample, the clone carrying this T cell receptor (beta chain) turned up a few times. Its cognate antigen is unknown. This sample was taken from a study of CD8 T cells in Susac syndrome. Whole-study results and caveats: Maximal CD8+ clonal expansion in Susac was observed within TEMRA cells and among active patients.

The CDR3 contains 14 residues. V gave up 0 bases and J gave up 4 bases, with 10 bases separating them. The V gene's germline CDR1 is SGHRS and CDR2 YFSETQ. An input of roughly 0.45 to 1 ug of RNA was subjected to reverse transcription using random hexamers. TCRdb independently ran MiXCR on the immunoSEQ multiplex PCR reads; one entry per CDR3 protein. Altogether tens of thousands of distinct CDR3 sequences are present, about 93% being singletons, with the ten largest covering approximately 0.5%. This clonotype originated in a human donor with Susac syndrome. The chain links TRBV5-1 to TRBJ1-1; tentative D call: TRBD1 (6 bases). Sequencing used CD8+ T cells from PBMCs. CDR3 region: CASSLADRSTEAFF. As DNA, the CDR3 is TGCGCCAGCAGCTTGGCCGACAGGAGCACTGAAGCTTTCTTT. The full variable domain, rest sourced from reference TRBV5-1 and TRBJ1-1, is KAGVTQTPRYLIKTRGQQVTLSCSPISGHRSVSWYQQTPGQGLQFLFEYFSETQRNKGNFPGRFSGRQFSNSRSEMNVSTLELGDSALYLCASSLADRSTEAFFGQGTRLTVV.